These 11 T cell receptor beta chains came from one sample sequenced in a study of T cell responses to AZD1222 COVID-19 vaccine (dated by TCRdb to the early 2020s). The library was produced with the immunoSEQ multiplex PCR assay. The clones in this table, taken by TCRdb from immuneACCESS, are in-frame only. Not every clone is retained; where verified, under half of the shortfall comes from an unresolved V gene, and the cause of the rest is unknown. For this sample the table gives under 130,000 clones, of which roughly 90% were detected only once. The ten largest clonotypes hold about 1.2% of the sample. This sample's time point label indicates: baseline before first vaccination. The source was peripheral blood, collected on day 0 of AZD1222 vaccination. These receptors were taken from an adult in good health.

This chain links TRBV11-3 with TRBJ1-5; D uncertain. Germline V CDR1 and CDR2: SGHNT, YENEEA. The CDR3 covers 13 residues. Trimming shortened V by 4 bases and J by 4 bases, and 8 bases separated the two germline ends. The CDR3 loop reads CASSSTGNQPQHF. In DNA form, the CDR3 reads TGTGCCAGCAGCTCGACTGGGAATCAGCCCCAGCATTTT.

The V and J genes are TRBV6-5 and TRBJ1-6; 7 nucleotides agree with TRBD1. The V and J ends lost 5 bases and 2 bases, in that order; junction bases with no gene match: 0. The germline CDR1 and CDR2 sequences are MNHEY and SVGAGI. This CDR3 contains 14 residues. CDR3 nucleotides: TGTGCCAGCAGTCAGGGGGCCTATAATTCACCCCTCCACTTT. Translation: CASSQGAYNSPLHF.

The chain employs TRBV19 and TRBJ1-2; TRBD1 agrees at 10 bases. With V trimmed by 4 bases and J by 8 bases, 7 bases remained unmatched. This CDR3 region has 14 residues. Germline V gene lookup returns CDR1 LNHDA and CDR2 SQIVND (reference sequence). For the CDR3, the DNA is TGTGCCAGTAGTACCCCGACAGGGGGCCGAGGCTACACCTTC. Translated: CASSTPTGGRGYTF.

The CDR3 sequence: CASSTNIISYNEQFF. The CDR3 DNA follows: TGTGCCAGTAGTACGAACATTATCTCCTACAATGAGCAGTTCTTC. V usage is TRBV19 and J usage is TRBJ2-1; no clear D. This CDR3 is 15 amino acids long. From germline, CDR1 is LNHDA and CDR2 SQIVND (reference sequence). V dropped 4 bases and J dropped 0 bases, with 10 bases sitting between them.

This chain connects TRBV27 to TRBJ2-3; 8 nucleotides match TRBD2. There are 16 residues in the CDR3. CDR1 is MNHEY, CDR2 SMNVEV, per germline (reference sequence). Trimming at V came to 5 bases and at J to 4 bases, leaving 11 bases not matched to a gene. The CDR3 bases are TGTGCCAGCAGTCCCTTGGCGGGACTAGAGGCAGATACGCAGTATTTT. The encoded protein is CASSPLAGLEADTQYF.

The chain is built from TRBV5-1 and TRBJ2-3; 10 bases fit TRBD2. The CDR3 is made up of 15 amino acids. Per the germline V gene, CDR1 is SGHRS and CDR2 is YFSETQ. V trimming: 3 bases; J trimming: 4 bases; junction bases outside the gene matches: 5. CDR3 region: CASSYSGGFADTQYF. The CDR3 region has the DNA TGCGCCAGCAGCTATAGCGGGGGGTTCGCAGATACGCAGTATTTT.

J is TRBJ2-2 and V is TRBV15, with TRBD2 identical over 8 bases. The CDR3 covers 15 residues. Germline-derived CDR1 and CDR2 are LNHNV and YYDKDF (reference sequence). The ends lost 8 bases at V and 4 bases at J; junction bases unmatched: 9. The CDR3 sequence is CATRGGARSTGELFF. The CDR3 nucleotides are TGTGCCACCCGGGGGGGGGCACGTAGCACCGGGGAGCTGTTTTTT. Using reference TRBV15 and TRBJ2-2 for the parts outside the CDR3, the full variable domain is DAMVIQNPRYQVTQFGKPVTLSCSQTLNHNVMYWYQQKSSQAPKLLFHYYDKDFNNEADTPDNFQSRRPNTSFCFLDIRSPGLGDTAMYLCATRGGARSTGELFFGEGSRLTVL.

The V and J genes are TRBV6-5 and TRBJ1-6, with D possibly being TRBD1 (6 bases). Trimming removed 6 bases from V and 5 bases from J, with 11 bases in between. The germline CDR1 and CDR2 sequences are MNHEY and SVGAGI. The CDR3 runs to 14 residues. CDR3 nucleotide sequence: TGTGCCAGCAGATACAGGGTCGATAATTCACCCCTCCACTTT. This codes for CASRYRVDNSPLHF.

J is TRBJ1-5 and V is TRBV6-5; D might be TRBD1 (5 bases). Germline V gene sequence: CDR1 MNHEY, CDR2 SVGAGI. The V and J ends lost 10 bases and 3 bases respectively, with 16 bases between them. This CDR3 spans 14 amino acids. The CDR3 loop reads CATLGAGYNQPQHF. The DNA for the CDR3 is TGTGCCACCCTCGGGGCAGGGTACAATCAGCCCCAGCATTTT.

The chain employs TRBV10-3 and TRBJ1-6, with 7 bases that match TRBD1. J lost 2 bases, V lost 3 bases, and 1 base had no gene match. The CDR3 has 15 residues. Per the germline V gene, CDR1 is ENHRY and CDR2 is SYGVKD. The CDR3, as DNA: TGTGCCATCAGTGAAGGGGGCCCCTATAATTCACCCCTCCACTTT. Protein sequence: CAISEGGPYNSPLHF.

This chain's CDR3 is CASSTRTGANTEAFF. CDR3 in DNA: TGTGCCAGCAGTACCAGGACAGGGGCGAACACTGAAGCTTTCTTT. The J gene is TRBJ1-1, the V gene TRBV27; 9 bases fit TRBD1. CDR1 is MNHEY, CDR2 SMNVEV, per germline (reference sequence). This CDR3 has 15 amino acids. With 5 bases clipped from V and 1 base from J, the junction kept 5 bases outside the gene matches.